This is a list of T cell receptor beta chains from one sample in a study of CD8+ T cells in alopecia areata. Sequencing was performed with immunoSEQ multiplex PCR; in TCRdb, only in-frame clones are kept and a portion is missing. The table shows some 180,000 clones, with around 50% occurring only once. The source material was CD8+ T cells sorted from blood. The receptor source for this set is a human donor in good health. The CDR3 runs from the conserved cysteine through the conserved F or W. The order of the fields is CDR3 length, J gene, V gene, clone size, D gene, CDR3 protein, CDR3 DNA. D genes are given only for firm matches. Rows may omit the clone size; those that give it use once, few, many or a size class.

length: 14
J: TRBJ1-5
V: TRBV6-6
size: few
D: -
CDR3: CASSYSGSHQPQHF
DNA: TGTGCCAGCAGTTACTCGGGGTCCCATCAGCCCCAGCATTTT

length: 11
J: TRBJ2-3
V: TRBV6-5
size: -
D: TRBD2
CDR3: CASISGGLGYF
DNA: TGTGCCAGCATTAGCGGGGGCCTAGGGTATTTT

length: 14
J: TRBJ1-1
V: TRBV7-3
size: -
D: -
CDR3: CASSPLGTGTEAFF
DNA: TGTGCCAGCAGCCCACTGGGGACGGGGACTGAAGCTTTCTTT

length: 11
J: TRBJ1-2
V: TRBV5-6
size: -
D: -
CDR3: CASSLSDGYTF
DNA: TGTGCCAGCAGCTTATCTGATGGCTACACCTTC

length: 13
J: TRBJ2-7
V: TRBV29-1
size: few
D: -
CDR3: CSVYSEVPYEQYF
DNA: TGCAGCGTTTACTCTGAGGTTCCCTACGAGCAGTACTTC

length: 15
J: TRBJ2-7
V: TRBV14
size: few
D: -
CDR3: CASSHFRTEVYEQYF
DNA: TGTGCCAGCAGCCACTTCAGAACAGAAGTCTACGAGCAGTACTTC

length: 14
J: TRBJ2-3
V: TRBV4-1
size: -
D: TRBD2
CDR3: CASNGGGAGDTQYF
DNA: TGCGCCAGCAACGGCGGGGGGGCCGGAGATACGCAGTATTTT

length: 14
J: TRBJ2-7
V: TRBV2
size: -
D: TRBD2
CDR3: CASGTSGGSYEQYF
DNA: TGTGCCAGCGGGACTAGCGGGGGTTCCTACGAGCAGTACTTC

length: 15
J: TRBJ2-7
V: TRBV5-1
size: -
D: -
CDR3: CASSGRQVGAYEQYF
DNA: TGCGCCAGCAGCGGCCGACAGGTGGGTGCCTACGAGCAGTACTTC

length: 13
J: TRBJ2-7
V: TRBV27
size: -
D: -
CDR3: CASSLGGVSEQYF
DNA: TGTGCCAGCAGTTTAGGAGGGGTCAGCGAGCAGTACTTC